Listed below are T cell receptor beta chains from one sample, sequenced in a study of blood T cell repertoires in COVID-19. The assay was immunoSEQ multiplex PCR, and TCRdb's table has in-frame clones only and misses some. Among about 200,000 clones listed, roughly 82% were seen once. Sequencing was done on a sample of PBMCs or T cells enriched from blood (not recorded which). The receptor source for this set is an older woman with acute COVID-19. CDR3s include the opening cysteine and the closing phenylalanine or tryptophan. The D gene is left open where the match is weak. Size values are once, few and many counts, or a class for expanded clones, and some rows have none.

cdr3_length	clone_size	v_call	d_call	j_call	cdr3_aa	cdr3_nt
17	.	TRBV7-2	.	TRBJ2-2	CASSSKPGLATTGELFF	TGTGCCAGCAGCTCTAAACCGGGGCTAGCGACCACCGGGGAGCTGTTTTTT
16	.	TRBV4-1	TRBD1	TRBJ2-2	CASSQFTGGSTGELFF	TGCGCCAGCAGCCAATTTACAGGGGGCTCCACCGGGGAGCTGTTTTTT
16	.	TRBV4-1	.	TRBJ2-3	CASSHPRGGRPDTQYF	TGCGCCAGCAGCCACCCTAGGGGGGGGCGGCCAGATACGCAGTATTTT
17	.	TRBV3-1/TRBV3-2	.	TRBJ2-6	CASSQVTARSGANVLTF	TGTGCCAGCAGCCAAGTTACAGCCCGCTCTGGGGCCAACGTCCTGACTTTC
15	.	TRBV6-5	TRBD2	TRBJ2-3	CASSPTWGRVDTQYF	TGTGCCAGCAGTCCTACTTGGGGGAGGGTTGATACGCAGTATTTT
13	.	TRBV6-2/TRBV6-3	.	TRBJ1-2	CASSYSYQGKNTF	TGTGCCAGCAGTTACTCGTATCAGGGAAAGAACACCTTC
14	once	TRBV11-2	.	TRBJ2-7	CASSSSRQIYEQYF	TGTGCCAGCAGCAGCAGCAGACAAATCTACGAGCAGTACTTC
15	.	TRBV5-1	TRBD1	TRBJ1-2	CASSLGQGASYGYTF	TGCGCCAGCAGCTTGGGGCAGGGGGCATCCTATGGCTACACCTTC
13	.	TRBV7-8	.	TRBJ2-1	CASSPSGRNEQFF	TGTGCCAGCAGCCCTTCAGGGCGGAATGAGCAGTTCTTC
16	many	TRBV7-9	.	TRBJ2-7	CASSFVRLGESYEQYF	TGTGCCAGCAGCTTTGTCCGGCTAGGAGAATCCTACGAGCAGTACTTC
14	.	TRBV9	.	TRBJ2-3	CASSVTRGSDTQYF	TGTGCCAGCAGCGTTACCAGGGGATCAGATACGCAGTATTTT
15	.	TRBV7-9	.	TRBJ1-4	CASSLGQGTNEKLFF	TGTGCCAGCAGCTTAGGTCAGGGAACTAATGAAAAACTGTTTTTT
15	.	TRBV11-2	TRBD2	TRBJ2-7	CASSLWTSGSYEQYF	TGTGCCAGCAGCTTATGGACTAGCGGCTCCTACGAGCAGTACTTC
13	once	TRBV6-2/TRBV6-3	.	TRBJ1-6	CASSFDLNSSLHF	TGTGCCAGCAGTTTCGACTTGAATTCATCCCTCCACTTT
16	.	TRBV7-6	TRBD1	TRBJ1-1	CASSSQGAYLNTEAFF	TGTGCCAGCAGCTCACAGGGGGCGTATCTGAACACTGAAGCTTTCTTT
16	.	TRBV11-2	TRBD2	TRBJ2-1	CASSLRGDSSYNEQFF	TGTGCCAGCAGCTTACGGGGGGACTCCTCCTACAATGAGCAGTTCTTC
14	.	TRBV5-1	.	TRBJ1-2	CASRASGGRDGYTF	TGCGCCAGCAGAGCGTCGGGGGGTAGAGACGGCTACACCTTC
14	few	TRBV2	.	TRBJ2-5	CASRSGTNQETQYF	TGTGCCAGCAGGTCCGGGACAAATCAAGAGACCCAGTACTTC
12	.	TRBV19	TRBD1	TRBJ1-2	CASTGGFYGYTF	TGTGCCAGTACAGGGGGCTTCTATGGCTACACCTTC
17	.	TRBV20-1	TRBD2	TRBJ2-5	CSASAGLAGHFTAAQYF	TGCAGTGCTAGTGCCGGACTAGCGGGGCACTTTACGGCGGCCCAGTACTTC
13	few	TRBV7-9	.	TRBJ2-3	CASTSLGGDTQYF	TGTGCCAGCACCTCGCTCGGTGGAGATACGCAGTATTTT
16	.	TRBV7-7	TRBD2	TRBJ2-2	CASSPRLADNTGELFF	TGTGCCAGCAGCCCCAGACTAGCGGATAACACCGGGGAGCTGTTTTTT
16	.	TRBV4-3	.	TRBJ1-4	CASSQSGAQGNEKLFF	TGCGCCAGCAGCCAATCCGGGGCGCAGGGGAATGAAAAACTGTTTTTT
15	.	TRBV7-2	TRBD2	TRBJ2-7	CASSSGLAEIYEQYF	TGTGCCAGCAGCTCCGGACTAGCGGAAATCTACGAGCAGTACTTC
17	.	TRBV6-1	.	TRBJ1-6	CASSEVGGSSYNSPLHF	TGTGCCAGCAGTGAAGTAGGGGGAAGCTCCTATAATTCACCCCTCCACTTT
16	.	TRBV7-2	TRBD2	TRBJ2-3	CASSAYLAGGTDTQYF	TGTGCCAGCAGCGCCTATCTAGCGGGGGGCACAGATACGCAGTATTTT
15	once	TRBV6-5	.	TRBJ1-2	CASSSSVGAGYGYTF	TGTGCCAGCAGTTCGTCTGTGGGGGCTGGCTATGGCTACACCTTC
18	.	TRBV5-1	TRBD2	TRBJ2-3	CASSLVSSGGPGVGTQYF	TGCGCCAGCAGCTTGGTGTCTAGCGGGGGGCCGGGTGTAGGTACGCAGTATTTT
16	.	TRBV18	.	TRBJ1-1	CASSLGEGWSYTEAFF	TGTGCCAGCTCACTCGGAGAAGGATGGTCCTACACTGAAGCTTTCTTT
16	.	TRBV28	TRBD1	TRBJ1-5	CASSQYRDRGNQPQHF	TGTGCCAGCAGTCAATACCGGGACAGGGGCAATCAGCCCCAGCATTTT
14	.	TRBV24-1	.	TRBJ2-1	CATSDSGRGHEQFF	TGTGCCACCAGTGATTCGGGCAGGGGACATGAGCAGTTCTTC
14	.	TRBV2	TRBD1	TRBJ1-6	CASSYGTGPSPLHF	TGTGCCAGCAGCTACGGGACAGGTCCCTCACCCCTCCACTTT
15	.	TRBV21-1	.	TRBJ1-2	CASSKRVTKNYGYTF	TGTGCCAGCAGCAAGAGGGTGACTAAAAACTATGGCTACACCTTC
15	.	TRBV4-2	.	TRBJ1-6	CASSQDLSLNSPLHF	TGTGCCAGCAGCCAAGACTTGAGCCTAAATTCACCCCTCCACTTT
13	.	TRBV6-2/TRBV6-3	.	TRBJ1-2	CASSQQDRYGYTF	TGTGCCAGCAGTCAACAGGATCGCTATGGCTACACCTTC
13	.	TRBV7-2	.	TRBJ2-2	CASRGLNSGELFF	TGTGCCAGCAGGGGCTTAAACTCCGGGGAGCTGTTTTTT
15	few	TRBV27	TRBD1	TRBJ1-2	CASSLVGQGNYGYTF	TGTGCCAGCAGTTTAGTGGGACAGGGTAACTATGGCTACACCTTC
15	.	TRBV3-1/TRBV3-2	TRBD1	TRBJ1-3	CASSREDRVANTIYF	TGTGCCAGCAGCCGCGAAGACAGGGTGGCAAACACCATATATTTT
12	.	TRBV30	TRBD1	TRBJ1-1	CAWSPQGPEAFF	TGTGCCTGGAGTCCACAGGGGCCTGAAGCTTTCTTT
15	.	TRBV7-2	.	TRBJ2-5	CASSLGFHLQETQYF	TGTGCCAGCAGCTTAGGTTTCCATCTACAAGAGACCCAGTACTTC
14	few	TRBV5-1	.	TRBJ2-2	CASRLRQVTGELFF	TGCGCCAGCCGCTTAAGACAGGTCACCGGGGAGCTGTTTTTT
12	.	TRBV10-3	.	TRBJ2-1	CAIRGLHNEQFF	TGTGCCATCAGGGGACTTCACAATGAGCAGTTCTTC
16	.	TRBV7-2	.	TRBJ1-1	CASSLQAGFGDTEAFF	TGTGCCAGCAGCTTACAGGCCGGCTTCGGGGACACTGAAGCTTTCTTT
12	.	TRBV10-1	.	TRBJ1-1	CASSSGGSEAFF	TGCGCCAGCAGTTCCGGGGGTTCTGAAGCTTTCTTT
14	.	TRBV6-5	.	TRBJ2-5	CASGSFDRGGSQYF	TGTGCCAGCGGGTCTTTCGACAGGGGAGGGTCCCAGTACTTC
16	.	TRBV7-2	.	TRBJ1-1	CASSSPARGFNTEAFF	TGTGCCAGCAGCTCCCCCGCGCGAGGGTTTAACACTGAAGCTTTCTTT
14	.	TRBV4-1	.	TRBJ2-1	CASSLADVRDEQFF	TGCGCCAGCAGCCTAGCGGACGTACGGGATGAGCAGTTCTTC